This TCR beta chain stems from a study of T cells in Graves' hyperthyroidism and ophthalmopathy (dated by TCRdb to between 2018 and 2021). Regarding the research as a whole: Peripheral blood samples were taken at initial diagnosis, before any treatment was given. TCR V-J signatures able to tell the groups apart were searched for in a discovery cohort of some 97 patients, of whom under 45 had Graves' ophthalmopathy and around 56 had stable Graves' hyperthyroidism. Prospective prediction of ophthalmopathy was tested in an independent validation cohort consisting of under 20 hyperthyroidism patients and approximately 16 patients who later progressed to ophthalmopathy. For training and testing, the 100 or so patients in the discovery cohort were randomly divided in a 7:3 ratio. In about six Graves' hyperthyroidism patients, the study also compared T-cell repertoires from thyroid tissue with T-cell repertoires from blood. After sampling, hyperthyroidism patients received methimazole starting at 30 mg daily, and ophthalmopathy patients received high-dose intravenous methylprednisolone. TCR Vbeta CDR3 sequencing of roughly 140 peripheral blood samples (approximately 44 ophthalmopathy, 75 hyperthyroidism and approximately 17 progressor patients) is reported in the paper.

As regards this clonotype: What antigen it recognizes has not been identified. One base away there is no much larger clone; base qualities are not given.

Between the V and J ends, shortened by 5 bases and 11 bases respectively, the junction contains 21 bases. The CDR3 measures 14 amino acids from cysteine to phenylalanine. Left in the record is the CDR3 DNA by itself, 42 bases read in frame from the first base. The germline V gene specifies MNHNS as CDR1 and SASEGT as CDR2. The TCR beta CDR3 regions were amplified from the RNA transcripts. The first round of RT-PCR for the TCR CDR3 was performed with the HTBI primer set and the Qiagen OneStep RT-PCR kit. Libraries were constructed in a second round of multiplex PCR, after which size selection and purification were performed. The libraries were sequenced on an Illumina HiSeq2000 using paired-end 100 bp reads. The original methods were these. SOAPnuke was used to process the raw data, removing reads that contained adapters or uncalled bases, had a mean Phred below 15, or lacked an exact match to the constant primer or identifier. High-quality paired reads were merged using COPE v1.2.5, and each unique nucleotide sequence was defined as a clonotype. MiTCR v1.1 was used to align the clonotypes against IMGT TRBV, TRBD and TRBJ reference segments. Analysis was restricted to V-J combinations with a frequency above 0.0001, which covered roughly 99% of repertoires. The TCS score was defined as the ratio of F50 (clonal expansion) to E x V (chaos), calculated using BLOSUM62-based TCRdist between CDR3 peptides within each V-J. Welch's t-statistics and random forest reduced around 510 V-J features to about 12, which were used in a naive Bayes classifier (R e1071). TCRdb cleaned the public reads at Q25 with fastp, built clones with MiXCR and kept in-frame beta chains. All rows with the same CDR3 protein become a single entry with the most common DNA and genes. For this entry, the V and J calls and clone size follow TCRdb and not the study's own pipeline. The sample yields fewer than 400,000 distinct CDR3 sequences; around 25% were counted once. The ten top clones hold more than 60% of the sample.

A patient counted as having stable Graves' hyperthyroidism if no progression to ophthalmopathy occurred over 18 months of follow-up. Hyperthyroidism patients were newly diagnosed, had a disease duration of under 2 months, and were aged 18 to 65 years. The study excluded patients with uncontrolled infections, other autoimmune diseases, pregnancy or lactation. Diagnoses were based on clinical symptoms, serum thyroxine and TRAb, thyroid ultrasound and orbital computed tomography. PBMCs were separated from approximately 10 ml of fresh peripheral blood using Ficoll-Paque density gradient centrifugation. Total RNA was extracted using Trizol reagent, and RNA quality was assessed on an Agilent 2100 Bioanalyzer. The investigation overall reported the following: Sample size was not statistically predetermined, and investigators were not blinded to group allocation. Most expanded thyroid clonotypes (frequency above 0.001) were also detected in blood, suggesting blood repertoires may reflect thyroid immune responses. Ophthalmopathy was separated from stable hyperthyroidism by a 13 V-J signature model, with roughly 88% sensitivity and approximately 81% specificity obtained in cross-validation and 80%/75% obtained in testing. In validation, the model predicted progression to ophthalmopathy with just under 71% sensitivity and approximately 74% specificity, a median of around 6.6 months before onset.

Sequencing was performed on blood. The sequence derives from a man aged 50 to 59 with Graves' hyperthyroidism. Recombination connected TRBV6-1 to TRBJ1-1, and possibly TRBD1, on 6 matching bases. The bases are TGTGCCAGCAGTCCCCACAACCGGGACAACGTGGCTTTCTTT. It translates to CASSPHNRDNVAFF.